Listed below are T cell receptor beta chains from one sample, sequenced in a study of CXCR3-negative and CXCR3-positive naive CD8 T cells. TCRdb re-analyzed the 5' RACE reads; it lists each CDR3 protein once, without DNA. The sample table sets out roughly 48,000 distinct CDR3 sequences. Source material: memory CD8+ T cells from blood. The receptors shown here come from a human donor in good health. Some clones in this sample may be carry-over from other donors' samples. The CDR3 runs from the conserved cysteine through the conserved F or W. Only part of the rows carry a size: once, few, many, or a class if the clone is expanded.

abundance | j_gene | v_gene | CDR3aa
. | TRBJ1-1 | TRBV19 | CASSVSPGGAEAFF
. | TRBJ2-3 | TRBV20-1 | CSARDATSGETDTQYF
. | TRBJ2-5 | TRBV10-2 | CASRGWDEQETQYF
. | TRBJ2-7 | TRBV12-3/TRBV12-4 | CASSFTGDEQYF
. | TRBJ1-5 | TRBV5-1 | CASSFGQGVDQPQHF
. | TRBJ2-6 | TRBV12-3/TRBV12-4 | CASSPRQAPSPSGANVLTF
. | TRBJ2-2 | TRBV19 | CASNPGSGRELFF
. | TRBJ1-1 | TRBV19 | CAIRDTLNTEAFF
. | TRBJ2-3 | TRBV29-1 | CSVERPGLSSDTQYF
medium-sized | TRBJ2-4 | TRBV14 | CASSSTGGLAKNIQYF
. | TRBJ2-7 | TRBV4-3 | CASSQDLAGAGYEQYF
. | TRBJ2-7 | TRBV3-1 | CASSTWTGDNEQYF
. | TRBJ2-3 | TRBV4-2 | CASSQVAGDTQYF
. | TRBJ2-1 | TRBV4-3 | CASSQALYFPSYNEQFF
. | TRBJ2-7 | TRBV5-6 | CASSLVGGYEQYF
. | TRBJ2-5 | TRBV28 | CASSIRWGQETQYF
. | TRBJ2-7 | TRBV29-1 | CSVQFWSSYEQYF
. | TRBJ2-2 | TRBV7-6 | CASSFEQGGGQYTGELFF
. | TRBJ1-5 | TRBV28 | CASTSPGTLEGQPQHF
. | TRBJ1-1 | TRBV7-9 | CASSLPQGAVIGAFF
medium-sized | TRBJ2-3 | TRBV6-2/TRBV6-3 | CASSRGLATDTQYF
. | TRBJ2-3 | TRBV4-1 | CASSQDTAWGDTQYF
. | TRBJ2-3 | TRBV6-6 | CASSLAPLALSTDTQYF
. | TRBJ2-7 | TRBV6-6 | CASTSPGLAASYEQYF
. | TRBJ2-5 | TRBV28 | CASSLAGGIGETQYF
. | TRBJ1-6 | TRBV6-5 | CASSSGIMGNSPLHF
. | TRBJ1-5 | TRBV6-5 | CASSSFGTGGRQPQHF
. | TRBJ2-7 | TRBV12-3/TRBV12-4 | CASSFPGTGLYEQYF
. | TRBJ1-2 | TRBV7-3 | CASSNGNYGYTF
. | TRBJ2-7 | TRBV28 | CASRPLTETYEQYF
. | TRBJ2-7 | TRBV5-1 | CASSSTGPNEQYF
. | TRBJ2-1 | TRBV28 | CASSLTYSGNEQFF
. | TRBJ1-5 | TRBV6-5 | CASSYSTNQPQHF
. | TRBJ2-7 | TRBV20-1 | CSARGLADSYEQYF
. | TRBJ1-1 | TRBV9 | CASSDYRTGTEAFF
. | TRBJ2-7 | TRBV5-1 | CASSGQRDSFTYEQYF
. | TRBJ1-1 | TRBV4-3 | CASSQGRGPTEAFF
. | TRBJ1-1 | TRBV5-1 | CASRAGGFGFMNTEAFF
. | TRBJ1-1 | TRBV29-1 | CSVEAEVRPEAFF
. | TRBJ2-7 | TRBV19 | CASSIRPVGGEQYF
. | TRBJ2-2 | TRBV29-1 | CSVELAANTGELFF
. | TRBJ1-2 | TRBV29-1 | CSVGNEGAVGDRGYTF
. | TRBJ2-1 | TRBV27 | CASSLAHSNEQFF
. | TRBJ1-4 | TRBV28 | CASSLFGRESEKLFF
. | TRBJ2-7 | TRBV3-1 | CASSQEGGRNNEQYF
. | TRBJ2-5 | TRBV5-1 | CASREQETQYF
. | TRBJ2-5 | TRBV28 | CASSLSKTQYF
. | TRBJ1-1 | TRBV6-5 | CASSTLPNTEAFF
. | TRBJ2-3 | TRBV5-1 | CASRNGASGGYFGASTDTQYF
. | TRBJ1-1 | TRBV6-1 | CASSVSQATEAFF